These 24 T cell receptor beta chains share one sample of origin, sequenced in a study of blood T cells in healthy people across ages. Alongside a J-beta primer mix, a sample-barcoded 5' primer served in a second PCR lasting about 6 to 12 cycles. TCRdb independently ran MiXCR on the 5' RACE reads; one entry per CDR3 protein. The table lists fewer than 800,000 distinct CDR3 sequences, about 32% of them singletons. Sequencing used blood. The receptors stem from an elderly woman in good health.

This clonotype has just a few counts. The rearrangement uses TRBV9 and TRBJ2-7; tentatively, D is TRBD1 or TRBD2 (6 bases each). The V end lost 0 bases, the J end lost 2 bases, and 15 bases lay between the germline ends. The CDR3 totals 16 residues. Germline V gene data show CDR1 as SGDLS and CDR2 as YYNGEE. CDR3 in amino acids: CASSVEGGPPPYEQYF. The CDR3 DNA reads as TGTGCCAGCAGCGTAGAGGGGGGTCCCCCACCCTACGAGCAGTACTTC.

This clonotype was observed many times. This may stem from a read error, because a much larger clone lies one nucleotide away. The rearrangement uses TRBV12-3 or TRBV12-4 and TRBJ2-5; TRBD2 agrees at 9 bases. The CDR3 consists of 15 residues. V shed 7 bases, J shed 11 bases, and the junction held 17 bases outside the gene matches. CDR3 amino acids: CASTKAGGIYNEQYF. Here the CDR3 DNA reads TGTGCCAGCACCAAGGCGGGGGGGATATACAATGAGCAGTACTTC.

As for this clonotype: A much larger clone sits a single nucleotide away, making a read error possible. The chain carries TRBV5-1 and TRBJ2-7, with TRBD1 matching over 9 bases. Germline values: CDR1 SGHRS, CDR2 YFSETQ. The length of the CDR3 is 14 residues. The CDR3: CASSLGDRVHERYF. CDR3 sequence (DNA): TGCGCCAGCAGCTTGGGGGACAGGGTGCACGAGCGGTACTTC.

The chain employs TRBV2 and TRBJ2-7; 7 bases agree with TRBD1. Germline V gene sequence: CDR1 SNHLY, CDR2 FYNNEI. CDR3 size: 14 residues. V shed 6 bases, J shed 3 bases, and the junction held 8 bases outside the gene matches. CDR3 sequence: CASRVEGAGYEQYF. In nucleotides, the CDR3 is TGTGCCAGCAGGGTTGAGGGGGCAGGCTACGAGCAGTACTTC.

The table lists this clonotype with many counts. The rearrangement links TRBV24-1 to TRBJ2-3, with 8 bases that match TRBD2. Trimming took 6 bases from V and 5 from J; bases not matched to a gene: 9. CDR1 is KGHDR, CDR2 SFDVKD, per germline. The CDR3 has 15 amino acids. The CDR3 DNA reads TGTGCCACCAGTTTTCAGCGGGGGAATGAAGATACGCAGTATTTT. Translated, it gives CATSFQRGNEDTQYF.

This clonotype has more than one count but fewer than ten. V usage is TRBV5-6 and J usage is TRBJ2-2, with a possible D match to TRBD1 (8 bases). The CDR3 is 15 residues long. CDR1 is SGHDT, CDR2 YYEEEE, per germline. Trimming shortened V by 3 bases and J by 6 bases, and 15 bases separated the two germline ends. The CDR3 DNA reads TGTGCCAGCAGCTCAACAGGGGGGGTCCCCGGGGAGCTGTTTTTT. Amino acids: CASSSTGGVPGELFF.

This clonotype has ten or more counts. This chain joins TRBV9 and TRBJ1-2; weak D call: TRBD1 (5 bases). The CDR3 covers 15 residues. V shed 0 bases and J shed 4 bases, with 13 bases lying between them. Germline CDR1 SGDLS, CDR2 YYNGEE. In DNA form, the CDR3 reads TGTGCCAGCAGCGTAGCCCCGGGGCAACCCTATGGCTACACCTTC. Protein sequence: CASSVAPGQPYGYTF.

This clonotype came up many times. As DNA, the CDR3 is TGTGCCAGCGGGCCCCAAGGCAATTCACCCCTCCACTTT. It encodes CASGPQGNSPLHF. The gene calls are TRBV9 and TRBJ1-6; D gene ambiguous. The CDR3 covers 13 residues. Trimming shortened V by 7 bases and J by 7 bases, and 12 bases separated the two germline ends. CDR1 SGDLS and CDR2 YYNGEE come from the germline V gene. The full variable domain, its missing parts supplied by reference TRBV9 and TRBJ1-6, is DSGVTQTPKHLITATGQRVTLRCSPRSGDLSVYWYQQSLDQGLQFLIQYYNGEERAKGNILERFSAQQFPDLHSELNLSSLELGDSALYFCASGPQGNSPLHFGNGTRLTVT.

This chain connects TRBV5-1 to TRBJ2-1; 7 bases fit TRBD1. CDR3 length equals 16 residues. CDR1 is SGHRS and CDR2 is YFSETQ in the germline V gene. The J segment lost 4 bases and the V segment lost 6 bases, leaving 13 bases of the junction unmatched. CDR3 in DNA: TGCGCCAGCAACGAGGGGGCTGCCTCATTTTACAATGAGCAGTTCTTC. Protein: CASNEGAASFYNEQFF. Full variable domain (missing parts from reference TRBV5-1 and TRBJ2-1): KAGVTQTPRYLIKTRGQQVTLSCSPISGHRSVSWYQQTPGQGLQFLFEYFSETQRNKGNFPGRFSGRQFSNSRSEMNVSTLELGDSALYLCASNEGAASFYNEQFFGPGTRLTVL.

The chain uses TRBV28 and TRBJ1-2; D call uncertain. Germline-derived CDR1 and CDR2 are MDHEN and SYDVKM. The CDR3 contains 12 residues. V shed 5 bases and J shed 6 bases, with 10 bases lying between them. CDR3 residues: CASSGVGHGYTF. The CDR3 coding sequence is TGTGCCAGCAGTGGAGTTGGCCATGGCTACACCTTC.

This clonotype was detected many times. This rearrangement joins TRBV5-1 to TRBJ2-5; D is uncertain. V was pared by 4 bases and J by 4 bases, with 11 bases between. The germline V gene has CDR1 SGHRS and CDR2 YFSETQ. The CDR3 runs to 13 residues. CDR3 in amino acids: CASSPERRETQYF. DNA for the CDR3: TGCGCCAGCAGCCCTGAGAGGAGAGAGACCCAGTACTTC.

This clonotype was found many times. This chain uses TRBV6-5 with TRBJ1-2; 7 nucleotides align to TRBD1. Germline CDR1 reads MNHEY; CDR2 reads SVGAGI. Trimming removed 4 bases from V and 6 bases from J; junction bases left unmatched: 14. CDR3 size: 16 residues. The CDR3 loop is CASSLTGSPGRDGYTF. CDR3 nucleotide sequence: TGTGCCAGCAGTTTGACAGGGTCACCTGGAAGAGATGGCTACACCTTC.

Many counts were recorded for this clonotype. The V and J genes are TRBV5-1 and TRBJ2-6; either TRBD1 or TRBD2 may supply D (5 bases each). The CDR3 sequence is 16 residues long. V was trimmed by 0 bases and J by 3 bases, leaving 10 bases between them. Germline assignment: CDR1 SGHRS and CDR2 YFSETQ. CDR3 in amino acids: CASSLGGAGGANVLTF. CDR3 nucleotide sequence: TGCGCCAGCAGCTTGGGAGGGGCAGGTGGGGCCAACGTCCTGACTTTC. Complete variable domain (other parts from reference TRBV5-1 and TRBJ2-6): KAGVTQTPRYLIKTRGQQVTLSCSPISGHRSVSWYQQTPGQGLQFLFEYFSETQRNKGNFPGRFSGRQFSNSRSEMNVSTLELGDSALYLCASSLGGAGGANVLTFGAGSRLTVL.

CDR3 DNA: TGTGCCAGCAGTTACTCGATCTCTCAGCCCTACAATGAGCAGTTCTTC. This codes for CASSYSISQPYNEQFF. The J gene is TRBJ2-1, the V gene TRBV6-6; D gene uncertain. This CDR3 spans 16 amino acids. Trimming took off 0 bases at V and 2 bases at J, with 11 bases between the two ends. Germline V gene lookup returns CDR1 MNHNY and CDR2 SVGAGI (reference sequence).

J is TRBJ2-7 and V is TRBV7-6; no definite D call. Germline V gives CDR1 SGHVS, CDR2 FNYEAQ. V dropped 8 bases and J dropped 7 bases, with 18 bases sitting between them. The length of the CDR3 is 13 residues. CDR3 in amino acids: CASGPDPYNEQYF. The DNA of the CDR3 is TGTGCCAGCGGCCCGGACCCATACAATGAGCAGTACTTC.

This clonotype was recorded at least ten times. This chain joins TRBV20-1 and TRBJ2-3, with D unclear. Germline assignment: CDR1 DFQATT and CDR2 SNEGSKA (reference sequence). Trimming pared 2 bases from V and 2 bases from J, leaving 14 bases between. The CDR3 contains 15 residues. The CDR3 nucleotides read TGCAGTGCTAGACCAGCGACACGCCTCACAGATACGCAGTATTTT. It yields the protein CSARPATRLTDTQYF.

This clonotype has just a few counts. This chain joins TRBV7-9 and TRBJ2-5, with 9 bases matching TRBD2. There are 15 residues in the CDR3. CDR1 is SEHNR and CDR2 is FQNEAQ in the germline V gene (reference sequence). The junction had 6 bases not matched to a gene; V was cut back by 3 bases and J by 4 bases. In DNA form, the CDR3 reads TGTGCCAGCAGCTTTCAAGCGGGGGGTGGAGAGACCCAGTACTTC. As protein: CASSFQAGGGETQYF.

Only a few counts were recorded for this clonotype. V and J are TRBV6-5 and TRBJ1-1, with TRBD1 as a possible D gene (6 bases). The CDR3 is made up of 13 amino acids. Per the germline V gene, CDR1 is MNHEY and CDR2 is SVGAGI. Trimming stripped 7 bases from V and 4 bases from J, with 13 bases between. DNA of the CDR3: TGTGCCAGCACCAGAGGGGGGGGCACTGAAGCTTTCTTT. This codes for CASTRGGGTEAFF.

The CDR3 DNA sequence: TGTGCCAGCAGCTTAGGCGGCGAGGGCTCCTACGAGCAGTACTTC. It translates to CASSLGGEGSYEQYF. This chain links TRBV7-2 with TRBJ2-7, with a tentative D call TRBD2 (5 bases). From germline, CDR1 is SGHTA and CDR2 FQGNSA. The CDR3 runs to 15 residues. Trimming cost V 1 base and J 0 bases, with 10 bases left between them. The full variable domain, in which reference TRBV7-2 and TRBJ2-7 provide the parts outside the CDR3, is GAGVSQSPSNKVTEKGKDVELRCDPISGHTALYWYRQSLGQGLEFLIYFQGNSAPDKSGLPSDRFSAERTGGSVSTLTIQRTQQEDSAVYLCASSLGGEGSYEQYFGPGTRLTVT.

This clonotype was recorded many times. The rearrangement links TRBV5-1 to TRBJ2-5, with TRBD2 identical over 10 bases. The CDR3 sequence is 14 residues long. In germline, CDR1 is SGHRS, CDR2 YFSETQ. V dropped 2 bases and J dropped 5; count of bases not matched to a gene: 3. The CDR3, as DNA: TGCGCCAGCAGCTTAGCGGGGGGGCCGGAGACCCAGTACTTC. Translation gives CASSLAGGPETQYF.

This clonotype was seen ten or more times. This chain connects TRBV5-1 to TRBJ2-7; TRBD2 matches 10 bases. Losses at the gene ends were 0 bases for V and 3 bases for J; bases not matched to a gene: 0. Germline assignment: CDR1 SGHRS and CDR2 YFSETQ. This CDR3 is built from 14 residues. The CDR3 spells CASSLVAGGYEQYF. Here the CDR3 DNA reads TGCGCCAGCAGCTTGGTAGCGGGGGGCTACGAGCAGTACTTC.

This clonotype was detected many times. Written as DNA, the CDR3 is TGTGCCAGCAGTTACTCTGAACAGGCGACGGGCTACACCTTC. The encoded protein is CASSYSEQATGYTF. This chain joins TRBV6-5 and TRBJ1-2; D perhaps matches TRBD1 (5 bases). The V gene lost 0 bases and the J gene lost 8 bases, with 13 bases spanning the gap. The CDR3 length is 14 residues. Germline lookup yields CDR1 MNHEY and CDR2 SVGAGI.

CDR3 sequence: CASTTGRGGYGELFF. In DNA, the CDR3 is TGTGCCAGCACCACGGGCCGCGGAGGTTACGGGGAGCTGTTTTTT. The V call is TRBV3-1, the J call TRBJ2-2, with a tentative D call TRBD2 (5 bases). V lost 7 bases, J lost 7 bases, and 19 bases lay in between. The CDR3 length is 15 residues. CDR1 and CDR2 from the germline V gene are LGHDT and YNNKEL (reference sequence).

There are many counts of this clonotype. The chain carries TRBV7-2 and TRBJ2-7; 9 bases fit TRBD1. Per germline, CDR1 SGHTA and CDR2 FQGNSA. V lost 2 bases to trimming and J lost 7 bases; unmatched junction nucleotides: 15. This CDR3 is 17 amino acids long. The CDR3 protein is CASSLSSRGTGIREQYF. As DNA, the CDR3 is TGTGCCAGCAGCTTATCCAGTAGGGGGACAGGGATTAGGGAGCAGTACTTC.